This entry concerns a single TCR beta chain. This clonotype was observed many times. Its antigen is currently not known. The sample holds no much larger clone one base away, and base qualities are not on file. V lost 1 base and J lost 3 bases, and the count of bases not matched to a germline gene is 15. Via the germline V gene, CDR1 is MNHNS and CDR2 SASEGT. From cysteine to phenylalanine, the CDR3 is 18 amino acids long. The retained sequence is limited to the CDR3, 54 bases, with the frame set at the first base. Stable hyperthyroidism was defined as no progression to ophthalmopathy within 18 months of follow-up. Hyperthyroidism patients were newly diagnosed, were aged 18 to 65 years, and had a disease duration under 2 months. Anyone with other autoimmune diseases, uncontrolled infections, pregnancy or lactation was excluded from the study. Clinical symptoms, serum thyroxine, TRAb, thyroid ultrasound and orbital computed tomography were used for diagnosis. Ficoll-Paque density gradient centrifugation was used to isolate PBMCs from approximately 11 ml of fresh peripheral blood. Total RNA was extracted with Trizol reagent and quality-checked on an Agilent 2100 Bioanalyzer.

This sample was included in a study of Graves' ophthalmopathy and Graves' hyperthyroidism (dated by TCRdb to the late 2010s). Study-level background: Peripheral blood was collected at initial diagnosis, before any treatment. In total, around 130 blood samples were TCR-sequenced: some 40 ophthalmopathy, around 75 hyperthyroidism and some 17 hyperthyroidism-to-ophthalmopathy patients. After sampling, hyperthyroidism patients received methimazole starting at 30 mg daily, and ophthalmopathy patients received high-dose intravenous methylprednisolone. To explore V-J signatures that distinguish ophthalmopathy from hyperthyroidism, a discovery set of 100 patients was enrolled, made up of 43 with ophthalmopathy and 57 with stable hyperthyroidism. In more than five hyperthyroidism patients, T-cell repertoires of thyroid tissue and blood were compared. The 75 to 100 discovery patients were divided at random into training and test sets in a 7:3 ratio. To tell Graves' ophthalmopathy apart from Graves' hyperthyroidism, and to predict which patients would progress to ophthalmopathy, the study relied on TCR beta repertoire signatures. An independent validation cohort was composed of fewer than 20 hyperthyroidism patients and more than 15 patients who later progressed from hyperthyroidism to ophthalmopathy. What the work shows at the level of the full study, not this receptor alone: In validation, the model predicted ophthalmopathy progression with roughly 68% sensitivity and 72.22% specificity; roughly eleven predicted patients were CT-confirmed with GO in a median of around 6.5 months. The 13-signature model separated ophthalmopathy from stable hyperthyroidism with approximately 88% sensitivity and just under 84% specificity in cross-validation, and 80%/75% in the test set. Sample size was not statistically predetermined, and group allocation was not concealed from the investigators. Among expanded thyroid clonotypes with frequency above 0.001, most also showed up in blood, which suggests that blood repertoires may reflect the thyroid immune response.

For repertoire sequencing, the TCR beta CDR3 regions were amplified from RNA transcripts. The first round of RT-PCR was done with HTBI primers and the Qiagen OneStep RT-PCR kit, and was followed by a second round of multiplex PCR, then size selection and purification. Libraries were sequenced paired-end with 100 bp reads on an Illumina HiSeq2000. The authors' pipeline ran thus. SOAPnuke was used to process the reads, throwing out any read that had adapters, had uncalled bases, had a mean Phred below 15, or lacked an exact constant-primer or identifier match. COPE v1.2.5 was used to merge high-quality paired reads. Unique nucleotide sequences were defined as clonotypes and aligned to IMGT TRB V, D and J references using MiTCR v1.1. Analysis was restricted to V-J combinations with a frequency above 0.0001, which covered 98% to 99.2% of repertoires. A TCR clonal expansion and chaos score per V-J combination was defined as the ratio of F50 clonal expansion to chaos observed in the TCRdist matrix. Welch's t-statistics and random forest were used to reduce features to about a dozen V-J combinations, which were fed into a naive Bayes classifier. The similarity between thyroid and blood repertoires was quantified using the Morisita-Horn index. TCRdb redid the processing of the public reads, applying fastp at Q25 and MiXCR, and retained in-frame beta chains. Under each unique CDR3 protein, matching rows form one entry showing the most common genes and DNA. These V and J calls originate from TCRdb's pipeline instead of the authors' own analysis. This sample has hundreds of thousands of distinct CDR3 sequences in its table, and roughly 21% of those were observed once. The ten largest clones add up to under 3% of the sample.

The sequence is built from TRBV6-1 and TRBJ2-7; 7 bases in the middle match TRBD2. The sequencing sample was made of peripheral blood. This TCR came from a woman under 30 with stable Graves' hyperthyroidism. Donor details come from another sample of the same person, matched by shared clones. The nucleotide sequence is TGTGCCAGCAGTGAAGGATTTGGGAGGGCCGGGCTACGCTACGAGCAGTACTTC. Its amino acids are CASSEGFGRAGLRYEQYF.